One T cell receptor (beta chain) is described in this entry. The data derive from a study of blood T cell repertoires in COVID-19. From germline, CDR1 is LNHDA and CDR2 SQIVND (reference sequence). V was clipped by 9 bases and J by 0 bases, with 15 bases between them. The CDR3 is 15 residues long. Authors' methods: Estimation of nucleated cell counts relied on the amplification of reference gene primers. Assay: immunoSEQ multiplex PCR; the TCRdb copy retains only in-frame clones and omits some. V, J and clone size reflect that table, while D and trimming were determined from the DNA. The sample consists of about 68,000 clones, 80% to 90% of them appearing once.

J is TRBJ1-5 and V is TRBV19; D gene uncertain. The TCR originated in a man under 40 with acute or convalescent COVID-19. Source material: peripheral blood. The CDR3 protein is CASTIRSYSNQPQHF. Here the CDR3 DNA reads TGTGCCAGCACTATTAGGAGTTATAGCAATCAGCCCCAGCATTTT.